Presented here are 24 T cell receptor beta chains from one specimen sequenced in a study of CXCR3-negative and CXCR3-positive naive CD8 T cells. Their recognized antigens are unknown. Study outcomes and limitations: TRB CDR3s of CXCR3-positive naive cells were more hydrophobic than those of CXCR3-negative naive cells.

In preparing the TRB cDNA libraries, 5' RACE with UMI labels was used. TCRdb reprocessed the 5' RACE reads and keeps a single row for each CDR3 protein, giving no DNA. This sample's table reports over 100,000 distinct CDR3 sequences. Sequenced material: naive CXCR3+ CD8+ T cells from blood. As for subset: CD45RO-CCR7+CD27+CD95- naive CD8+ T cells expressing CXCR3 (TNR3+). These receptors were taken from a human donor in good health. Some clones in this sample may be carry-over from other donors' samples.

This sequence joins TRBV12-3 or TRBV12-4 and TRBJ1-5; without DNA, the TCRdb call of TRBD1 cannot be checked. CDR3 length: 13 amino acids. The chain's CDR3 is CASSPTTGRPQHF.

The chain uses TRBV19 and TRBJ1-5. CDR3 size: 13 residues. Per germline, CDR1 LNHDA and CDR2 SQIVND (reference sequence). Here the CDR3 reads CASSWGVVQPQHF.

The chain links TRBV5-1 to TRBJ2-1; TCRdb's D call of TRBD2 is untestable without DNA. The length of the CDR3 is 14 residues. CDR1 and CDR2 (germline): SGHRS, YFSETQ. The CDR3 protein is CASFDGGRADEQFF.

The chain recombines TRBV6-5 with TRBJ1-1; the TRBD1 assignment by TCRdb is unverifiable without DNA. CDR1 is MNHEY and CDR2 is SVGAGI in the germline V gene. This CDR3 is 11 amino acids long. CDR3 amino acids: CASRQGDEAFF.

The chain joins TRBV29-1 to TRBJ1-1; TCRdb outputs TRBD1, but without DNA this stays unchecked. The germline CDR1 and CDR2 sequences are SQVTM and ANQGSEA. The CDR3 sequence is 15 residues long. CDR3 sequence: CSGQGSLDTNTEAFF.

The CDR3 sequence: CATSATGTASYEQYF. The V gene is TRBV24-1, the J gene TRBJ2-7; absent DNA, TCRdb's TRBD2 call cannot be checked. This CDR3 spans 15 amino acids. CDR1 is KGHDR, CDR2 SFDVKD, per germline.

The chain is built from TRBV29-1 and TRBJ1-5; the D gene TCRdb calls, TRBD1, cannot be checked with no DNA. The CDR3 covers 14 residues. Germline V gives CDR1 SQVTM, CDR2 ANQGSEA. This CDR3 is CSVLQGNSNQPQHF.

The chain combines TRBV7-6 with TRBJ2-7; TCRdb calls TRBD2, which cannot be checked without DNA. The CDR3 extends over 16 amino acids. The V gene's germline CDR1 is SGHVS and CDR2 FNYEAQ. CDR3: CASSLTHRGPADEQYF. Together with reference TRBV7-6 and TRBJ2-7, the CDR3 gives the full variable domain: GAGVSQSPRYKVTKRGQDVALRCDPISGHVSLYWYRQALGQGPEFLTYFNYEAQQDKSGLPNDRFSAERPEGSISTLTIQRTEQRDSAMYRCASSLTHRGPADEQYFGPGTRLTVT.

V is TRBV28 and J is TRBJ1-5; TCRdb indicates TRBD1, and absent DNA this call remains unverified. This CDR3 comprises 13 residues. The germline gives CDR1 MDHEN, CDR2 SYDVKM. The CDR3 spells CATLQGGNQPQHF.

The rearrangement uses TRBV29-1 and TRBJ2-2; TCRdb picks TRBD2, but there is no DNA to check that call. CDR3 length equals 16 residues. CDR1 SQVTM and CDR2 ANQGSEA come from the germline V gene. The CDR3 protein is CSVEMGLAGEVGELFF.

The genes are TRBV19 and TRBJ2-1; TCRdb's D gene call, TRBD2, goes unchecked for lack of DNA. The germline CDR1 and CDR2 sequences are LNHDA and SQIVND (reference sequence). The CDR3 is 15 residues long. This CDR3 reads CASSISSGNYNEQFF.

The chain employs TRBV20-1 and TRBJ2-7. The CDR3 has 12 residues. Germline CDR1 is DFQATT and CDR2 is SNEGSKA (reference sequence). The chain's CDR3 is CGAREAGYEQYF.

The chain joins TRBV5-1 to TRBJ2-7; the TCRdb D gene call, TRBD2, has no DNA to confirm it. Germline V gene data show CDR1 as SGHRS and CDR2 as YFSETQ. This CDR3 has 16 residues. CDR3 in amino acids: CASSLTVAGGSYEQYF.

V usage is TRBV28 and J usage is TRBJ1-2; as DNA is missing, the TRBD1 call by TCRdb cannot be tested. Germline values: CDR1 MDHEN, CDR2 SYDVKM. The CDR3 totals 15 residues. CDR3 protein: CATADAATGIYGYTF.

V gene TRBV7-9 combines with J gene TRBJ1-5. The CDR3 covers 17 residues. Germline CDR1 and CDR2: SEHNR and FQNEAQ (reference sequence). Here the CDR3 reads CASSLSFGEGTNQPQHF.

The V call is TRBV29-1, the J call TRBJ2-5; TCRdb's D call, TRBD1, is unchecked because there is no DNA. The germline CDR1 and CDR2 sequences are SQVTM and ANQGSEA. This CDR3 spans 16 amino acids. CDR3: CSVEGASGGFSETQYF.

This sequence joins TRBV6-5 and TRBJ2-1; TCRdb indicates TRBD1, and absent DNA this call remains unverified. The germline V gene has CDR1 MNHEY and CDR2 SVGAGI. The CDR3 sequence is 16 residues long. CDR3: CASSYPDRLGYNEQFF.

The rearrangement links TRBV28 to TRBJ2-1; TCRdb selects TRBD2, and the lack of DNA leaves this call unchecked. CDR3 length: 16 residues. Germline loops: CDR1 MDHEN, CDR2 SYDVKM. Here the CDR3 reads CASSSRTSGPYNEQFF.

This chain uses TRBV20-1 with TRBJ2-7. CDR1 is DFQATT and CDR2 is SNEGSKA in the germline V gene (reference sequence). CDR3 length: 13 residues. This CDR3 is CSARAGYSYEQYF.

This chain connects TRBV7-8 to TRBJ2-3; the TRBD1 assignment by TCRdb is unverifiable without DNA. Germline V gene data show CDR1 as SGHVS and CDR2 as FQNEAQ. The CDR3 is 15 amino acids. The CDR3 protein is CASSFGTSNLDTQYF.

The CDR3 protein is CASRPDRAQETQYF. The chain links TRBV18 to TRBJ2-5; TCRdb designates TRBD1, a call that cannot be tested without DNA. Germline V gene data show CDR1 as KGHSH and CDR2 as LQKENI. The CDR3 sequence is 14 residues long.

The rearrangement joins TRBV20-1 to TRBJ2-5; the D call of TRBD1 rests on TCRdb alone, since no DNA is present to check it. This CDR3 is 16 amino acids long. Germline loops: CDR1 DFQATT, CDR2 SNEGSKA (reference sequence). CDR3 protein: CSARERALGYQETQYF.

The chain couples TRBV6-5 to TRBJ2-1; TCRdb reports TRBD2, a call that lacks DNA to check it against. The germline CDR1 and CDR2 sequences are MNHEY and SVGAGI. The CDR3 is made up of 15 amino acids. Here the CDR3 reads CASRLLAGPYNEQFF.

V is TRBV11-2 and J is TRBJ2-5; there is no DNA to check the TCRdb D call of TRBD1. Germline CDR1 is SGHAT and CDR2 is FQNNGV. The length of the CDR3 is 16 residues. The CDR3 here is CASSLAVWDSKETHYF. Combining the CDR3 with reference TRBV11-2 and TRBJ2-5 gives the whole variable domain EAGVAQSPRYKIIEKRQSVAFWCNPISGHATLYWYQQILGQGPKLLIQFQNNGVVDDSQLPKDRFSAERLKGVDSTLKIQPAKLEDSAVYLCASSLAVWDSKETHYFGPGTRLLVL.